This paragraph covers one TCR beta chain sequence. Its specificity is not known. The sample comes from a study of beta chain features in type 1 diabetes. As for the study in general: Healthy donors resembled patients in age, gender and cell yields.

The V and J ends lost 7 bases and 8 bases respectively, with 17 bases between them. Germline V CDR1 and CDR2: MNHEY, SVGAGI. The CDR3 extends over 14 amino acids. Study-wide results and caveats: Fewer insertions but more deletions were seen at VDJ junctions in type 1 diabetes patients. For Type 1 diabetes patients, all four CD4+ subsets carried TCRB CDR3s that were moderately but significantly shorter. Because the template was cDNA, high-expressing cells might be over-represented.

Reverse transcription of all isolated RNA meant that expressed TCRB transcripts were sequenced. Only in-frame clones appear in the TCRdb table, and some are missing; sequencing was by immunoSEQ multiplex PCR. The data contain about 170,000 clones, over 6% of them singletons. The clonotype was recovered from a man aged 18 to 30 with type 1 diabetes. The chain links TRBV6-5 to TRBJ2-2, with a weak D call TRBD1 (5 bases). Sample: central memory CD4+ T cells from blood. The DNA for the CDR3 is TGTGCCAGCATGGGCAGGGTTCCTGCAGGGGAGCTGTTTTTT. This encodes CASMGRVPAGELFF.